What follows are 9 T cell receptor beta chains derived from one specimen sequenced in a study of T cell clusters in autoimmune cytopenias (dated by TCRdb to the late 2010s). Per sample, around 230 ng of peripheral blood genomic DNA, some 40,000 genome equivalents, was used for TRB amplification. TCRdb records Illumina MiSeq as the sequencer. Multiplex PCR with a touch-down protocol amplified TRB rearrangements, with the TRB-A and TRB-B primer pools combined in a single tube. TCRdb reprocessed the reads and assigns one entry to each CDR3 protein sequence, leaving out DNA. The sample table includes about 11,000 distinct CDR3 sequences. The top ten hold around a fifth of the sample. These sequences were also reported in another study, on T cell repertoires in aging, cancer and after chemotherapy.

Sequencing was carried out using peripheral blood. The receptors here all came from a human donor in good health.

This clonotype is medium-sized by frequency. The CDR3 spells CASSEGDSSYEQYF. The genes are TRBV6-1 and TRBJ2-7; no DNA is available, so the TRBD1 call from TCRdb remains unchecked. Germline V gene data show CDR1 as MNHNS and CDR2 as SASEGT. This CDR3 comprises 14 residues.

The chain recombines TRBV4-2 with TRBJ2-6; the TCRdb call, TRBD1, lacks DNA for checking. Germline assignment: CDR1 LGHNA and CDR2 YNFKEQ. This CDR3 has 15 residues. The CDR3 here is CASSGGGSRANVLTF.

Frequency places this clonotype as medium-sized. This sequence joins TRBV15 and TRBJ2-6. Germline values: CDR1 LNHNV, CDR2 YYDKDF (reference sequence). The length of the CDR3 is 16 residues. The CDR3 protein is CATSRGSLSGANVLTF.

This chain uses TRBV5-1 with TRBJ1-4; TCRdb outputs TRBD1, but without DNA this stays unchecked. The germline V gene has CDR1 SGHRS and CDR2 YFSETQ. The CDR3 totals 14 residues. CDR3 sequence: CASSPGSAGEKLFF.

The genes are TRBV5-4 and TRBJ2-1; TCRdb indicates TRBD2, and absent DNA this call remains unverified. The length of the CDR3 is 17 residues. Germline lookup yields CDR1 SGHNT and CDR2 YYREEE (reference sequence). The CDR3: CASSQGLAGELYNEQFF.

The chain has TRBV21-1 and TRBJ1-5; TCRdb reports TRBD1, a call that lacks DNA to check it against. TRBV21-1 is described as a pseudogene. This CDR3 region has 20 residues. The CDR3 sequence: CASTFPRDRGPDWSNQPQHF.

The rearrangement uses TRBV15 and TRBJ2-3; there is no DNA to check the TCRdb D call of TRBD2. This CDR3 comprises 19 residues. Germline V gene lookup returns CDR1 LNHNV and CDR2 YYDKDF (reference sequence). The CDR3 spells CATSRRGLAGGPGADTQYF.

The chain carries TRBV6-5 and TRBJ1-2; TCRdb's assignment of TRBD1 cannot be checked, as there is no DNA. The length of the CDR3 is 16 residues. Germline loops: CDR1 MNHEY, CDR2 SVGAGI. CDR3 region: CASMETGGITSYGYTF.

The chain employs TRBV6-6 and TRBJ2-2; the D call of TRBD1 rests on TCRdb alone, since no DNA is present to check it. The length of the CDR3 is 14 residues. Germline-derived CDR1 and CDR2 are MNHNY and SVGAGI (reference sequence). This CDR3 reads CASSGQGNTGELFF.